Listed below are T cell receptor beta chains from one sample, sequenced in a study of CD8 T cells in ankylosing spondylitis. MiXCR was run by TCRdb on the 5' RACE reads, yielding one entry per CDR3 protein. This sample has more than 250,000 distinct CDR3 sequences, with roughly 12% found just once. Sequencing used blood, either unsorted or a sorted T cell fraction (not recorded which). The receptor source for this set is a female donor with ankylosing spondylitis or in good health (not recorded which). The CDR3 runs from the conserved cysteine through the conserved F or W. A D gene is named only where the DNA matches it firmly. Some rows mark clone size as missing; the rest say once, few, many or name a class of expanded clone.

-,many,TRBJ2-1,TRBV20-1,CSAKSLGENEQFF,TGCAGTGCTAAATCGCTAGGTGAAAATGAGCAGTTCTTC
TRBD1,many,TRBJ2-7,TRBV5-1,CASNPGTGWNEQYF,TGCGCCAGCAACCCCGGGACAGGGTGGAACGAGCAGTACTTC
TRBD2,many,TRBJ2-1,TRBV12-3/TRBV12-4,CASTSGGGGPYNEQFF,TGTGCCAGCACCTCAGGAGGCGGGGGACCCTACAATGAGCAGTTCTTC
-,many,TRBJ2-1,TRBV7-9,CASRKAAYNEQFF,TGTGCCAGCCGAAAGGCAGCCTACAATGAGCAGTTCTTC
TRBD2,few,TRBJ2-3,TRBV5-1,CASSFKTSGGATDTQYF,TGCGCCAGCAGCTTTAAGACTAGCGGGGGGGCCACAGATACGCAGTATTTT
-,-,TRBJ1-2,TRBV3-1,CASSHPRGTGYTF,TGTGCCAGCAGCCATCCTCGGGGGACCGGCTACACCTTC
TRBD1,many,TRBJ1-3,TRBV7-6,CASGTGTGNTIYF,TGTGCCAGCGGGACAGGGACTGGAAACACCATATATTTT
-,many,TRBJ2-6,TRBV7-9,CASSLGQLMTF,TGTGCCAGCAGCCTCGGACAGTTGATGACTTTC
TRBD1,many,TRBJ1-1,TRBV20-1,CSAQQGVQIGSEAFF,TGCAGTGCTCAGCAGGGGGTACAGATCGGCTCTGAAGCTTTCTTT
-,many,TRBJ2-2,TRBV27,CASSLRLAENTGELFF,TGTGCCAGCAGTTTACGCTTAGCGGAAAACACCGGGGAGCTGTTTTTT
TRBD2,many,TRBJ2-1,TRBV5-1,CASSYAGTSGSNEQFF,TGCGCCAGCAGCTATGCCGGGACTAGCGGGAGCAATGAGCAGTTCTTC
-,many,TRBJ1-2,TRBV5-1,CASSRAESPDGYTF,TGCGCCAGCAGCAGGGCCGAGTCCCCAGATGGCTACACCTTC
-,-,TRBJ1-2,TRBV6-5,CASSSSKQGGVYGYTF,TGTGCCAGCAGTTCTTCTAAACAGGGAGGGGTCTATGGCTACACCTTC
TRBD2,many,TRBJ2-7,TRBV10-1,CARGGTSGRVLYEQYF,TGCGCGCGAGGGGGGACTAGCGGGAGGGTCCTCTACGAGCAGTACTTC